Listed here are 21 T cell receptor beta chains from one sample, sequenced in a study of STAT5B mutations in CD4+ large granular lymphocyte leukemia. Sequenced by immunoSEQ multiplex PCR; TCRdb stores in-frame clones only, minus some. In the table there are some 40,000 clones, less than 85% of which are singletons. Sequencing used CD4+ T cells from blood buffy coats. The receptors were sampled from a human donor in good health.

This clone was seen once. This chain connects TRBV29-1 to TRBJ1-4; tentatively, D is TRBD1 (5 bases). The CDR3 length is 13 residues. V lost 4 bases to trimming and J lost 5 bases, with 11 bases between them. The germline V gene encodes CDR1 SQVTM and CDR2 ANQGSEA. This CDR3 is CSVGQRGNEKLFF. In nucleotides, the CDR3 is TGCAGCGTTGGGCAAAGGGGCAATGAAAAACTGTTTTTT.

This chain connects TRBV4-2 to TRBJ2-1; 8 bases line up with TRBD2. This CDR3 has 16 amino acids. Germline CDR1 is LGHNA and CDR2 is YNFKEQ. The V and J ends lost 2 bases and 5 bases, in that order; junction bases with no gene match: 8. The CDR3 DNA sequence: TGTGCCAGCAGCCAAATCTCCGGGGGGGTAAACAATGAGCAGTTCTTC. Protein: CASSQISGGVNNEQFF.

The sample holds a few counts of this clone. This chain links TRBV19 with TRBJ2-1; D is possibly TRBD1 (6 bases). Between the trimmed V and J ends, which lost 2 bases and 6 bases, there was a span of 11 bases. CDR3 length equals 14 residues. Per the germline V gene, CDR1 is LNHDA and CDR2 is SQIVND (reference sequence). CDR3 sequence: CASSIIQGRNEQFF. DNA of the CDR3: TGTGCCAGTAGTATAATACAGGGACGCAATGAGCAGTTCTTC.

The chain has TRBV18 and TRBJ1-2; 11 nucleotides match TRBD1. The germline CDR1 and CDR2 sequences are KGHSH and LQKENI. V shed 2 bases and J 6 bases; nucleotides not matched to a gene: 14. The CDR3 extends over 18 amino acids. The CDR3 coding sequence is TGTGCCAGCTCACCAATGAGTATGGTAGGACAGGGGGCTGATGGCTACACCTTC. It specifies CASSPMSMVGQGADGYTF.

V and J are TRBV28 and TRBJ1-2, with a tentative D call TRBD1 (5 bases). CDR3 size: 14 residues. The germline gives CDR1 MDHEN, CDR2 SYDVKM. V was trimmed by 2 bases and J by 7 bases, leaving 14 bases between them. The CDR3, as DNA: TGTGCCAGCAGTTTACCGCAGGGAAGAATTGGCTACACCTTC. Its protein product is CASSLPQGRIGYTF.

This sequence joins TRBV27 and TRBJ1-1; no firm D call. Between the trimmed V and J ends, which lost 0 bases and 6 bases, there was a span of 14 bases. The CDR3 is 15 amino acids. The germline CDR1 and CDR2 sequences are MNHEY and SMNVEV (reference sequence). CDR3 coding DNA: TGTGCCAGCAGTTTATCCGTAGCCGTGGTTTCTGAAGCTTTCTTT. This sequence encodes CASSLSVAVVSEAFF.

In this sample, this clone turned up once. The V and J genes are TRBV7-2 and TRBJ2-1; TRBD2 aligns across 14 bases. V was pared by 1 base and J by 10 bases, with 3 bases of the junction left unmatched. CDR1 is SGHTA and CDR2 is FQGNSA in the germline V gene. The CDR3 is 15 residues long. CDR3 in amino acids: CASSLGLAGGAEQFF. CDR3 nucleotides: TGTGCCAGCAGCTTAGGACTAGCGGGGGGGGCCGAGCAGTTCTTC.

The chain links TRBV18 to TRBJ2-5; D is undetermined. Germline-derived CDR1 and CDR2 are KGHSH and LQKENI. This CDR3 is 13 amino acids long. V lost 3 bases and J 0 bases, leaving 5 bases between the germline ends. The CDR3 DNA reads TGTGCCAGCTCACCTCTAGACCAAGAGACCCAGTACTTC. Protein product: CASSPLDQETQYF.

The rearrangement links TRBV27 to TRBJ1-1; no clear D gene. The length of the CDR3 is 17 residues. CDR1 and CDR2 from the germline V gene are MNHEY and SMNVEV (reference sequence). Trimming pared 3 bases from V and 0 bases from J, leaving 17 bases between. The CDR3 DNA reads TGTGCCAGCAGTTTCCGATCCGTGACGGAAATGAACACTGAAGCTTTCTTT. This sequence encodes CASSFRSVTEMNTEAFF.

The chain employs TRBV7-9 and TRBJ1-2; 8 positions agree with TRBD1. J lost 8 bases, V lost 1 base, and 12 bases had no gene match. Looked up from germline, CDR1 is SEHNR and CDR2 is FQNEAQ (reference sequence). This CDR3 region has 16 residues. In DNA, the CDR3 is TGTGCCAGCAGCTTAGAGGAGGTCAGGGGGCGCGGAGGCTACACCTTC. Protein sequence: CASSLEEVRGRGGYTF.

This clone appeared a few times. The chain joins TRBV19 to TRBJ2-2; 7 nucleotides align to TRBD2. Losses at the gene ends were 5 bases for V and 5 bases for J; bases not matched to a gene: 11. CDR1 is LNHDA, CDR2 SQIVND, per germline (reference sequence). This CDR3 has 16 residues. CDR3 protein: CASSPHNRGGTGELFF. CDR3 sequence (DNA): TGTGCCAGTAGTCCCCACAACCGGGGAGGGACCGGGGAGCTGTTTTTT. The full variable domain, with the rest looked up from reference TRBV19 and TRBJ2-2, is DGGITQSPKYLFRKEGQNVTLSCEQNLNHDAMYWYRQDPGQGLRLIYYSQIVNDFQKGDIAEGYSVSREKKESFPLTVTSAQKNPTAFYLCASSPHNRGGTGELFFGEGSRLTVL.

The chain is built from TRBV5-4 and TRBJ2-7, with D perhaps given as TRBD1 or TRBD2 (5 bases each). CDR1 and CDR2 from the germline V gene are SGHNT and YYREEE (reference sequence). The CDR3 runs 15 residues. Trimming shortened V by 7 bases and J by 2 bases, and 19 bases separated the two germline ends. Written as DNA, the CDR3 is TGTGCCAGCTACCCACAGTCTCGGGGCGCCTACGAGCAGTACTTC. Its translation: CASYPQSRGAYEQYF.

The chain carries TRBV30 and TRBJ1-2; D may be TRBD1 (6 bases). The CDR3 loop spans 14 amino acids. Germline V gene lookup returns CDR1 GTSNPN and CDR2 SVGIG (reference sequence). Trimming removed 2 bases from V and 8 bases from J, with 18 bases in between. CDR3 sequence reads: CAWSTPYWGQGYTF. CDR3 bases: TGTGCCTGGAGTACCCCTTATTGGGGGCAAGGCTACACCTTC. The complete variable domain, with remaining parts taken from reference TRBV30 and TRBJ1-2, reads SQTIHQWPATLVQPVGSPLSLECTVEGTSNPNLYWYRQAAGRGLQLLFYSVGIGQISSEVPQNLSASRPQDRQFILSSKKLLLSDSGFYLCAWSTPYWGQGYTFGSGTRLTVV.

The V call is TRBV4-3, the J call TRBJ2-1; TRBD2 matches 7 bases. Trimming took 4 bases from V and 7 from J; bases not matched to a gene: 7. Germline assignment: CDR1 LGHNA and CDR2 YSLEER. The length of the CDR3 is 14 residues. The CDR3: CASSLAWRENEQFF. The DNA of the CDR3 is TGCGCCAGCAGCCTGGCTTGGCGGGAGAATGAGCAGTTCTTC.

The chain recombines TRBV11-1 with TRBJ2-5; 10 bases map to TRBD2. V shed 10 bases and J 2 bases; nucleotides not matched to a gene: 7. This CDR3 contains 14 residues. The V gene's germline CDR1 is SGHAT and CDR2 FQDESV (reference sequence). The CDR3 protein is CATKLAGLQETQYF. In DNA form, the CDR3 reads TGTGCCACGAAACTAGCGGGATTACAAGAGACCCAGTACTTC.

The V call is TRBV19, the J call TRBJ1-2; 8 bases fit TRBD1. The CDR3 sequence is 14 residues long. J was trimmed by 3 bases and V by 4 bases; bases with no gene match: 4. Germline CDR1 is LNHDA and CDR2 is SQIVND (reference sequence). CDR3 bases: TGTGCCAGTAGTACCTCGACAGGGGACTATGGCTACACCTTC. Translating gives CASSTSTGDYGYTF.

The chain combines TRBV5-4 with TRBJ2-1, with D unclear. CDR3 size: 17 residues. Germline CDR1 and CDR2: SGHNT and YYREEE (reference sequence). The V end was cut by 0 bases, the J end by 1 base, with 14 bases between. The CDR3, as DNA: TGTGCCAGCAGCTTGGGGCAGCCACACGATTCCTACAATGAGCAGTTCTTC. Its protein is CASSLGQPHDSYNEQFF.

The V gene is TRBV7-9, the J gene TRBJ1-1; no definite D call. CDR3 length equals 13 residues. Germline loops: CDR1 SEHNR, CDR2 FQNEAQ (reference sequence). With 5 bases removed from V and 3 bases from J, the gap between germline ends came to 10 bases. The CDR3 sequence is CASSTDGDTEAFF. DNA of the CDR3: TGTGCCAGCAGCACGGACGGAGACACTGAAGCTTTCTTT.

The chain employs TRBV6-6 and TRBJ2-2, with TRBD1 matching over 9 bases. There are 15 residues in the CDR3. Germline CDR1 MNHNY, CDR2 SVGAGI (reference sequence). With V trimmed by 6 bases and J by 4 bases, 6 bases remained unmatched. CDR3 DNA: TGTGCCAGCAGACACCCGGGACAGGGCACCGGGGAGCTGTTTTTT. Translated, it gives CASRHPGQGTGELFF.

Only a few counts were recorded for this clone. This chain links TRBV7-9 with TRBJ2-2; unclear D gene. CDR1 and CDR2 (germline): SEHNR, FQNEAQ (reference sequence). The CDR3 is 14 residues long. V was trimmed by 5 bases and J by 3 bases, leaving 10 bases between them. The CDR3 DNA reads TGTGCCAGCAGCCCTGATTTTTACACCGGGGAGCTGTTTTTT. Protein: CASSPDFYTGELFF.

The CDR3 sequence: CASSLGQGTYEQYF. The CDR3 nucleotides read TGTGCCAGCAGCTTAGGGCAGGGAACCTACGAGCAGTACTTC. V gene TRBV7-3 combines with J gene TRBJ2-7, with D maybe TRBD1 (5 bases). The V gene lost 2 bases and the J gene lost 2 bases, with 10 bases spanning the gap. The length of the CDR3 is 14 residues. CDR1 and CDR2 (germline): SGHTA, FQGTGA. The complete variable domain, with remaining parts taken from reference TRBV7-3 and TRBJ2-7, reads GAGVSQTPSNKVTEKGKYVELRCDPISGHTALYWYRQSLGQGPEFLIYFQGTGAADDSGLPNDRFFAVRPEGSVSTLKIQRTERGDSAVYLCASSLGQGTYEQYFGPGTRLTVT.